This note documents a single T cell receptor beta chain sequence. The target antigen is unknown. One entry per CDR3 protein, called by TCRdb with MiXCR from the 5' RACE reads. The profile covers 250,000 or so distinct CDR3 sequences, with 20% to 30% appearing a single time and over 0.55% taken by the ten largest. The data were taken from a study of CD8 T cells in ankylosing spondylitis. Notes on the study in general: Reports say disease-linked clones showed up significantly more in matched ankylosing spondylitis synovial fluid.

The clonotype comes from a male donor with ankylosing spondylitis or in good health (not recorded which). The sample comprised blood, either unsorted or a sorted T cell fraction (not recorded which).

The CDR3 loop reads CASSVGQGTGELFF. CDR3 nucleotide sequence: TGTGCCAGCAGCGTGGGACAGGGGACCGGGGAGCTGTTTTTT. The genes are TRBV7-2 and TRBJ2-2, with TRBD1 identical over 10 bases. V shed 5 bases, J shed 5 bases, and the junction held 2 bases outside the gene matches. The CDR3 covers 14 residues. Germline V lookup: CDR1 SGHTA, CDR2 FQGNSA.